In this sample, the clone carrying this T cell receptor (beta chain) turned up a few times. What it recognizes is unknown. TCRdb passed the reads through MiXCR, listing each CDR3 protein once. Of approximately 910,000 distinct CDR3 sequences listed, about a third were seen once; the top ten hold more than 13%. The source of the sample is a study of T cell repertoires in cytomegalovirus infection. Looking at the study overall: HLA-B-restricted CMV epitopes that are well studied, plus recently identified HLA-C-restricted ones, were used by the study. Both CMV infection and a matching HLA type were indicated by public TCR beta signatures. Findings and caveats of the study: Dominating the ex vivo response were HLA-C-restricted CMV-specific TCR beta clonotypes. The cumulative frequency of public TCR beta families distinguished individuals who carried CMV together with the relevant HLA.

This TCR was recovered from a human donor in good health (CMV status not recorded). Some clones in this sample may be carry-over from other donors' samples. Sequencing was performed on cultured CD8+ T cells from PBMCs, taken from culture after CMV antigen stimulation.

The CDR3 protein is CASSLTGDQLPQHF. The CDR3 region has the DNA TGTGCCAGCAGCTTAACAGGGGACCAGCTGCCCCAGCATTTT. The chain is built from TRBV7-2 and TRBJ1-5; 7 bases fit TRBD1. Germline CDR1 is SGHTA and CDR2 is FQGNSA. The CDR3 spans 14 residues. The trim removed 2 bases at V and 9 bases at J, leaving 7 bases unmatched.